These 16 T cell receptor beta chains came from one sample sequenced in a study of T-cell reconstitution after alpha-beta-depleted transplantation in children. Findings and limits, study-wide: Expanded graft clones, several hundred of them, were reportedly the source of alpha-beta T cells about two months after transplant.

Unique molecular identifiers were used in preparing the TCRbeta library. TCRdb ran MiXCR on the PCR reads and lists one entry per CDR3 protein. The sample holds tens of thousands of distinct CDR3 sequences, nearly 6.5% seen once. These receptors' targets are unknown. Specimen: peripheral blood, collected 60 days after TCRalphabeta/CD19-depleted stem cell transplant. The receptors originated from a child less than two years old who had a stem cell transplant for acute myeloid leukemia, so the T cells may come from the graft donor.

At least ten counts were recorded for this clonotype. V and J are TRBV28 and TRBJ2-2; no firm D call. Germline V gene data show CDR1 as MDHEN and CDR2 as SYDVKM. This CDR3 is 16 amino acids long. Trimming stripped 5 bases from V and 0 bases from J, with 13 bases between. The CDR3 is CASSPLGGSNTGELFF. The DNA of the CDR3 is TGTGCCAGCAGTCCCCTGGGCGGATCGAACACCGGGGAGCTGTTTTTT.

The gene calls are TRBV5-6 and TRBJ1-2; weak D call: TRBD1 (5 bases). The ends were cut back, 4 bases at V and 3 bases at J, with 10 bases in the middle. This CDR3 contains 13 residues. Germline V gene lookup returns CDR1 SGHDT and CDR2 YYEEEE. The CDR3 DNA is TGTGCCAGCAGCCCAGGGTTTTACTATGGCTACACCTTC. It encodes CASSPGFYYGYTF.

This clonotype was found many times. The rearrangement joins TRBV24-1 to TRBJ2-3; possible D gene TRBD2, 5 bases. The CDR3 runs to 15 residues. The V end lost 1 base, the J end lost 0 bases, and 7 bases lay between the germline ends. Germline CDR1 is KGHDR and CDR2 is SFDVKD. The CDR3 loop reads CATSDLRGSTDTQYF. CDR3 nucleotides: TGTGCCACCAGTGATTTACGAGGGAGCACAGATACGCAGTATTTT.

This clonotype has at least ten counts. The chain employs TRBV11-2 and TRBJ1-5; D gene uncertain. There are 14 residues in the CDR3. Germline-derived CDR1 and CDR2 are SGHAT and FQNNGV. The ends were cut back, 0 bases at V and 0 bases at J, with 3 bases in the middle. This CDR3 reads CASSLEYSNQPQHF. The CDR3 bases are TGTGCCAGCAGCTTAGAGTATAGCAATCAGCCCCAGCATTTT.

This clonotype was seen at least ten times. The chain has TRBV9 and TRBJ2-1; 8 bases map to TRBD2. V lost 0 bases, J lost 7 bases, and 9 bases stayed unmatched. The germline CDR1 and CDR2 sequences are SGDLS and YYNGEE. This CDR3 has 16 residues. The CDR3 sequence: CASSVGPGTRRNEQFF. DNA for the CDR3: TGTGCCAGCAGCGTAGGACCCGGGACTAGAAGGAATGAGCAGTTCTTC.

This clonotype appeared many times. Here the CDR3 DNA reads TGTGCCATCAGTGGACCGTTGGACGAGACCCAGTACTTC. Translation: CAISGPLDETQYF. J is TRBJ2-5 and V is TRBV10-3, with unresolved D. The germline gives CDR1 ENHRY, CDR2 SYGVKD. V was trimmed by 4 bases and J by 5 bases, leaving 11 bases between them. The CDR3 consists of 13 residues.

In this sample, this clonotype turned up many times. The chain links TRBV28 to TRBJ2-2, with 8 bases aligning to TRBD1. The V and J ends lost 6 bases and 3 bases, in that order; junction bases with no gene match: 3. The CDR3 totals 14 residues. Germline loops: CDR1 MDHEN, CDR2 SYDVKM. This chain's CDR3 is CASRPGGYTGELFF. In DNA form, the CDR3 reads TGTGCCAGCAGGCCAGGGGGCTACACCGGGGAGCTGTTTTTT.

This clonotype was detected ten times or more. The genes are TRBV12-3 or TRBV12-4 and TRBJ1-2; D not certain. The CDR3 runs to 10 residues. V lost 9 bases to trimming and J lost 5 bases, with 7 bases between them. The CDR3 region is CASGQYGYTF. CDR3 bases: TGTGCCAGTGGGCAGTATGGCTACACCTTC.

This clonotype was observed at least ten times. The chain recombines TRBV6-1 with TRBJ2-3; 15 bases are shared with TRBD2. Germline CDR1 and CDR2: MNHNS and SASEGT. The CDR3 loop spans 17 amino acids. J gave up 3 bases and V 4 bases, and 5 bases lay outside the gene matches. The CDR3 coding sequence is TGTGCCAGCAGTGGGTGGACTAGCGGGGGGGATACAGATACGCAGTATTTT. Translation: CASSGWTSGGDTDTQYF.

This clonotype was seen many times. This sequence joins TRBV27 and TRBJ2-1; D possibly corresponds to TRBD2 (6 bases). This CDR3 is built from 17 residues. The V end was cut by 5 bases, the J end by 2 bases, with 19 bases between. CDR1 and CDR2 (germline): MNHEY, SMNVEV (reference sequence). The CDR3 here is CASSKTPGVAAYNEQFF. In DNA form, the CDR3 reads TGTGCCAGCAGTAAAACCCCCGGGGTAGCGGCCTACAATGAGCAGTTCTTC.

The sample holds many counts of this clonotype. CDR3 nucleotide sequence: TGTGCCACCAGCGGACCGGCCGGCTCCTACAATGAGCAGTTCTTC. Its translation: CATSGPAGSYNEQFF. The V and J genes are TRBV24-1 and TRBJ2-1; D remains ambiguous. V was trimmed by 7 bases and J by 0 bases, leaving 12 bases between them. The CDR3 consists of 15 residues. In germline, CDR1 is KGHDR, CDR2 SFDVKD.

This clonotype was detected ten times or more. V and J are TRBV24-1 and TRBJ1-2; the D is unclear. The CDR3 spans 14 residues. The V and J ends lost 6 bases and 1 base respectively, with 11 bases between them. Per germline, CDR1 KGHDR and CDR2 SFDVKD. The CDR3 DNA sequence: TGTGCCACCAGTACAGCCTACCATAACTATGGCTACACCTTC. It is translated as CATSTAYHNYGYTF.

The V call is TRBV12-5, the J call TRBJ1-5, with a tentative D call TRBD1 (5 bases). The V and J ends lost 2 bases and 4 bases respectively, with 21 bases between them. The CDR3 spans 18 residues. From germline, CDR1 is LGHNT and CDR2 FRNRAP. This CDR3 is CASGLPRTDPRGNQPQHF. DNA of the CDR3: TGTGCTAGTGGTTTGCCTCGGACGGATCCAAGGGGTAATCAGCCCCAGCATTTT.

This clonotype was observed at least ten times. This CDR3 is CASSPPNGNTGELFF. The CDR3, as DNA: TGTGCCAGCTCACCACCGAATGGTAACACCGGGGAGCTGTTTTTT. The rearrangement joins TRBV18 to TRBJ2-2; D is undetermined. V was pared by 0 bases and J by 2 bases, with 7 bases between. Germline V gives CDR1 KGHSH, CDR2 LQKENI. This CDR3 is built from 15 residues.

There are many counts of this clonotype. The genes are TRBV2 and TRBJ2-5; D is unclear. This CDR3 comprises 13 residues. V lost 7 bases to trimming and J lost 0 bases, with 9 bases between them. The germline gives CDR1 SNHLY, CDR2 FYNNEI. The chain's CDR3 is CASTKEYQETQYF. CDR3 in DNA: TGTGCCAGCACTAAGGAGTACCAAGAGACCCAGTACTTC.

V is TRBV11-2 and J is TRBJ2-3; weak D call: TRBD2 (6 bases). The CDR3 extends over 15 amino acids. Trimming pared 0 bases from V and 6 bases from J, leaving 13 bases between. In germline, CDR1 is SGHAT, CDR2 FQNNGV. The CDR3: CASSLDPGGGDTQYF. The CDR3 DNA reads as TGTGCCAGCAGCTTAGATCCCGGGGGTGGGGATACGCAGTATTTT. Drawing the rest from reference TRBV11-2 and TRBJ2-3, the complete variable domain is EAGVAQSPRYKIIEKRQSVAFWCNPISGHATLYWYQQILGQGPKLLIQFQNNGVVDDSQLPKDRFSAERLKGVDSTLKIQPAKLEDSAVYLCASSLDPGGGDTQYFGPGTRLTVL.